This TCR beta chain was retrieved from a study of blood T cell repertoires in COVID-19. V was clipped by 3 bases and J by 1 base, with 15 bases between them. The CDR3 extends over 16 amino acids. Germline CDR1 is MDHEN and CDR2 is SYDVKM. The study assigned cohorts using participant-reported clinical history. This clone was counted once. TCRdb's table, derived via immunoSEQ multiplex PCR, lists solely in-frame clones and lacks some. The profile shows under 300,000 clones, roughly nine tenths of them singletons. The specimen sequenced was PBMCs or T cells enriched from blood (not recorded which). The clonotype originates from a woman aged 45 to 65 who had recovered from COVID-19. The V call is TRBV28, the J call TRBJ2-5; possible D gene TRBD2, 6 bases. The CDR3 reads CASSFGVGGFQETQYF. Written as DNA, the CDR3 is TGTGCCAGCAGTTTCGGGGTTGGGGGGTTCCAAGAGACCCAGTACTTC.